Following are 18 T cell receptor beta chains from one sample sequenced in a study of blood T cells in healthy people across ages. It was with a sample-barcoded 5' primer and a J-beta primer mix that a second PCR of roughly 6 to 11 cycles was run. TCRdb independently ran MiXCR on the 5' RACE reads; one entry per CDR3 protein. The data hold around 2 million distinct CDR3 sequences, with more than 35% observed a single time. Sequenced material: blood. The receptor set was obtained from a human donor in good health.

The V call is TRBV6-1, the J call TRBJ2-3; 11 bases are shared with TRBD2. The CDR3 is made up of 16 amino acids. The V and J ends lost 6 bases and 1 base, in that order; junction bases with no gene match: 6. Germline CDR1 and CDR2: MNHNS and SASEGT. This CDR3 is CASRPTLAGGTDTQYF. CDR3 sequence (DNA): TGTGCCAGCAGACCTACACTAGCGGGGGGCACAGATACGCAGTATTTT.

The chain is built from TRBV5-1 and TRBJ2-3, with D perhaps TRBD2 (6 bases). Germline CDR1 and CDR2: SGHRS and YFSETQ. This CDR3 has 14 residues. V dropped 10 bases and J dropped 1 base, with 16 bases sitting between them. The CDR3 spells CAGSGVAGTDTQYF. CDR3 bases: TGCGCCGGCTCTGGAGTAGCGGGCACAGATACGCAGTATTTT.

This clonotype was seen many times. This rearrangement joins TRBV20-1 to TRBJ2-5, with a tentative D call TRBD2 (5 bases). This CDR3 spans 17 amino acids. V was shortened by 4 bases and J by 5 bases, with 26 bases between the two germline ends. Germline V gene data show CDR1 as DFQATT and CDR2 as SNEGSKA (reference sequence). The CDR3 loop is CSATTFGRLAPGETQYF. The CDR3 coding sequence is TGCAGTGCTACGACCTTCGGGCGTCTAGCTCCCGGGGAGACCCAGTACTTC.

The chain carries TRBV2 and TRBJ2-1; D remains unclear. CDR1 and CDR2 (germline): SNHLY, FYNNEI. The length of the CDR3 is 13 residues. Trimming took 4 bases from V and 5 from J, leaving 9 bases between them. Here the CDR3 DNA reads TGTGCCAGCAGTGTGGAAAGAAACAATGAGCAGTTCTTC. It encodes CASSVERNNEQFF.

This clonotype appeared a few times. This chain uses TRBV9 with TRBJ2-7; D possibly corresponds to TRBD2 (6 bases). CDR3 size: 15 residues. Trimming left V 0 bases short and J 6 bases short, with 16 bases between. Germline values: CDR1 SGDLS, CDR2 YYNGEE. CDR3 sequence reads: CASSVGYASVGEQYF. In DNA, the CDR3 is TGTGCCAGCAGCGTAGGATATGCTAGCGTGGGCGAGCAGTACTTC.

This clonotype was detected only a few times. The rearrangement links TRBV5-1 to TRBJ2-1; no clear D. Trimming cost V 0 bases and J 5 bases, with 9 bases left between them. This CDR3 is built from 14 residues. From germline, CDR1 is SGHRS and CDR2 YFSETQ. The CDR3 bases are TGCGCCAGCAGCTTGGAGATCGGAGACAATGAGCAGTTCTTC. This gives the protein CASSLEIGDNEQFF.

The chain joins TRBV29-1 to TRBJ2-7, with 11 bases identical to TRBD1. The CDR3 totals 13 residues. V lost 6 bases and J lost 3; bases outside the gene matches: 4. Germline lookup yields CDR1 SQVTM and CDR2 ANQGSEA. Written as DNA, the CDR3 is TGCAGCGTGGGACAGGGGGAGAGCTACGAGCAGTACTTC. This codes for CSVGQGESYEQYF.

About this clonotype itself: This may come from a read error, since a much larger clone is one base off. The rearrangement joins TRBV7-3 to TRBJ2-1; D remains unclear. CDR3 size: 13 residues. From germline, CDR1 is SGHTA and CDR2 FQGTGA. The DNA for the CDR3 is TGTGCCAGCCGCTTAGCTAGTGAGAATGAGCAGTTCTTC. The encoded protein is CASRLASENEQFF.

This clonotype showed up just a few times. The V call is TRBV7-9, the J call TRBJ1-2, with 9 bases that match TRBD1. The CDR3 covers 12 residues. The germline V gene has CDR1 SEHNR and CDR2 FQNEAQ (reference sequence). The V segment lost 7 bases and the J segment 8 bases; nucleotides outside the gene matches: 5. In DNA form, the CDR3 reads TGTGCCAGCACCACAGGGGGCGCGGGCTACACCTTC. Its translation: CASTTGGAGYTF.

This chain joins TRBV20-1 and TRBJ2-3; the D gene is possibly TRBD2 (6 bases). The CDR3 runs to 16 residues. The V and J ends lost 3 bases and 6 bases respectively, with 22 bases between them. The germline CDR1 and CDR2 sequences are DFQATT and SNEGSKA (reference sequence). The CDR3 is CSASPPGGVKLDTQYF. CDR3 sequence (DNA): TGCAGTGCTAGTCCCCCTGGAGGGGTAAAATTGGATACGCAGTATTTT.

V and J are TRBV12-2 and TRBJ1-2. TRBV12-2 is marked as a pseudogene. This CDR3 has 17 residues. The DNA for the CDR3 is TGTGCAAGTCGCTTAGTCACCTGGAGCGTTTCCAACTATGGCTACACCTTC. The encoded protein is CASRLVTWSVSNYGYTF.

This chain links TRBV4-1 with TRBJ1-2; perhaps TRBD1 as D (6 bases). This CDR3 comprises 15 residues. V lost 1 base to trimming and J lost 2 bases, with 11 bases between them. The V gene's germline CDR1 is MGHRA and CDR2 YSYEKL. As DNA, the CDR3 is TGCGCCAGCAGCCAAGTGGGGGGGCTAAACTATGGCTACACCTTC. It translates to CASSQVGGLNYGYTF.

This clonotype came up a few times. J is TRBJ2-1 and V is TRBV18; TRBD1 matches at 11 bases. The germline gives CDR1 KGHSH, CDR2 LQKENI. J was trimmed by 9 bases and V by 0 bases; bases with no gene match: 7. The CDR3 extends over 16 amino acids. CDR3 nucleotides: TGTGCCAGCTCACCACCGGTTGGGACAGGGGGTCGTGAGCAGTTCTTC. Translating it yields CASSPPVGTGGREQFF.

The chain joins TRBV5-1 to TRBJ2-7; 7 bases fit TRBD1. The germline V gene encodes CDR1 SGHRS and CDR2 YFSETQ. The CDR3 spans 14 residues. V lost 2 bases to trimming and J lost 3 bases; unmatched junction nucleotides: 5. The CDR3 loop reads CASSFEGAFYEQYF. The CDR3 coding sequence is TGCGCCAGCAGCTTTGAGGGGGCCTTCTACGAGCAGTACTTC.

This clonotype was seen more than once but under ten times. The rearrangement links TRBV6-5 to TRBJ2-5; unclear D gene. V lost 5 bases to trimming and J lost 0 bases, with 10 bases between them. The CDR3 spans 14 residues. Per germline, CDR1 MNHEY and CDR2 SVGAGI. This CDR3 is CASSPDWNQETQYF. In DNA form, the CDR3 reads TGTGCCAGCAGTCCTGACTGGAACCAAGAGACCCAGTACTTC.

The chain recombines TRBV5-1 with TRBJ2-7, with TRBD2 matching over 10 bases. V lost 5 bases to trimming and J lost 7 bases; unmatched junction nucleotides: 12. Germline V lookup: CDR1 SGHRS, CDR2 YFSETQ. The CDR3 runs 15 residues. This chain's CDR3 is CASSLLEAGGIEQYF. The DNA of the CDR3 is TGCGCCAGCAGTCTGCTTGAAGCGGGGGGGATTGAGCAGTACTTC.

The chain carries TRBV29-1 and TRBJ2-5, with no clear D. Germline V gene sequence: CDR1 SQVTM, CDR2 ANQGSEA. Trimming removed 6 bases at V and 1 base at J, with 18 bases between. The CDR3 totals 15 residues. This chain's CDR3 is CSVHLPQFLQETQYF. The CDR3 coding sequence is TGCAGCGTCCACCTGCCCCAATTTCTCCAAGAGACCCAGTACTTC.

This clonotype occurred a few times. The chain uses TRBV6-2 or TRBV6-3 and TRBJ2-7; TRBD1 is a possible D gene (6 bases). Germline V gene sequence: CDR1 MNHEY, CDR2 SVGEGT. CDR3 length: 15 amino acids. The V and J ends lost 4 bases and 3 bases respectively, with 16 bases between them. The CDR3 nucleotides read TGTGCCAGCAGTTTAAGACAGGTGAATGTCTACGAGCAGTACTTC. Its translation: CASSLRQVNVYEQYF.